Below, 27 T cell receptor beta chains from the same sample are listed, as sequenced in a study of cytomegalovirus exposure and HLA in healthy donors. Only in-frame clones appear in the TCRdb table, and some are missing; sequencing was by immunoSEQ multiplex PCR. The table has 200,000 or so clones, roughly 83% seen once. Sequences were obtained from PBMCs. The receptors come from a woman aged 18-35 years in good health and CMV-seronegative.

This CDR3 reads CASSPHPDPGLNEKLFF. In nucleotides, the CDR3 is TGTGCCAGCAGTCCGCATCCAGACCCGGGGCTTAATGAAAAACTGTTTTTT. This sequence joins TRBV27 and TRBJ1-4; D might be TRBD1 (5 bases). The CDR3 covers 17 residues. V was trimmed by 5 bases and J by 4 bases, leaving 20 bases between them. Germline V gives CDR1 MNHEY, CDR2 SMNVEV (reference sequence).

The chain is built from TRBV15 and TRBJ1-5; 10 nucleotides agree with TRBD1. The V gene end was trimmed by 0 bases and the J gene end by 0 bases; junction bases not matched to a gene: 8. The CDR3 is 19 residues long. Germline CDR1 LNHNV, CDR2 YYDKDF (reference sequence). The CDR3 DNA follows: TGTGCCACCAGCAGAGATCGGACAGGGGGGGCTTATAGCAATCAGCCCCAGCATTTT. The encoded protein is CATSRDRTGGAYSNQPQHF.

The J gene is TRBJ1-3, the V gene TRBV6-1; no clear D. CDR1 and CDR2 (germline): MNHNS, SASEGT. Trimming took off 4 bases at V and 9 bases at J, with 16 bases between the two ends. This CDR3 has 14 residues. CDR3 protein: CASSGASLKGTIYF. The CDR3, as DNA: TGTGCCAGCAGTGGGGCCTCCCTGAAAGGCACCATATATTTT.

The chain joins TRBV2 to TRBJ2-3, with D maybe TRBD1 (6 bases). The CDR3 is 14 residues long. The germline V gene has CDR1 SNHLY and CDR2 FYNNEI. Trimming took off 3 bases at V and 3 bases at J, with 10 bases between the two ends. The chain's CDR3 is CASSDSQGTDTQYF. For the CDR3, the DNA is TGTGCCAGCAGTGATTCACAGGGTACAGATACGCAGTATTTT.

This chain's CDR3 is CASSLSSSGVGNEQFF. CDR3 nucleotides: TGTGCCAGCAGTTTGTCATCTAGCGGTGTCGGAAATGAGCAGTTCTTC. The chain carries TRBV27 and TRBJ2-1; 7 nucleotides match TRBD2. Germline V gives CDR1 MNHEY, CDR2 SMNVEV (reference sequence). V dropped 3 bases and J dropped 7; count of bases not matched to a gene: 12. The CDR3 is 16 residues long.

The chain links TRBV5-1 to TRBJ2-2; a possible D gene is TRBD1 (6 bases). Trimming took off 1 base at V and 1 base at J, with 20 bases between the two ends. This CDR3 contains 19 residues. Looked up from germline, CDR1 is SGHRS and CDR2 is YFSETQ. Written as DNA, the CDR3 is TGCGCCAGCAGCTTGCGGCAGGGGCCCCCATCGGGGAACACCGGGGAGCTGTTTTTT. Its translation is CASSLRQGPPSGNTGELFF.

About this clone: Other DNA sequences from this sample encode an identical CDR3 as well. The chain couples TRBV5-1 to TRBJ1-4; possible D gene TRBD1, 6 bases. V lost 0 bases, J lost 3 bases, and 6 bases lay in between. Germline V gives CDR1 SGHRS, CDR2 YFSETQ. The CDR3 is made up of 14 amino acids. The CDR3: CASSLAGANEKLFF. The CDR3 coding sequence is TGCGCCAGCAGCTTGGCAGGGGCTAATGAAAAACTGTTTTTT.

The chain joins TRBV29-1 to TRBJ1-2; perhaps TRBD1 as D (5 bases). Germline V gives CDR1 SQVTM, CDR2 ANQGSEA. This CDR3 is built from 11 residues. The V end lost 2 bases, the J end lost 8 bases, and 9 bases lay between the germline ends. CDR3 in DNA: TGCAGCGTTGAAAGACAGATCGGCTACACCTTC. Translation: CSVERQIGYTF.

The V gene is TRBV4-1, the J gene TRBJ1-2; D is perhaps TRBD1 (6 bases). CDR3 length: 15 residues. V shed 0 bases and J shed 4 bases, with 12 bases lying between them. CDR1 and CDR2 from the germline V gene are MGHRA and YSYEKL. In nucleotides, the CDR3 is TGCGCCAGCAGCCAAGAAAGGGGGGGCGCCTATGGCTACACCTTC. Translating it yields CASSQERGGAYGYTF.

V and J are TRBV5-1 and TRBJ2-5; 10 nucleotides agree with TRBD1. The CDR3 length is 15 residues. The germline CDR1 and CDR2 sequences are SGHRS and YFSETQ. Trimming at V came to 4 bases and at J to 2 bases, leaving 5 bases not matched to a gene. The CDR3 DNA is TGCGCCAGCAGCGCAGGACAGGGGGGTCAAGAGACCCAGTACTTC. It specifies CASSAGQGGQETQYF.

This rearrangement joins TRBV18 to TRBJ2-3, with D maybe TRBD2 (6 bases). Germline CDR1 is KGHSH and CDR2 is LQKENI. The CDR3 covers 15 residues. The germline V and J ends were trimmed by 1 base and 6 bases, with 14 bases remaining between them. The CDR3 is CASSPLDYPPDTQYF. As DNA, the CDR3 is TGTGCCAGCTCACCACTGGACTACCCACCGGATACGCAGTATTTT.

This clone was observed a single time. The CDR3, as DNA: TGTGCCAGCAGCTCGCGACCGGGAATTTACGAGCAGTACTTC. Residues: CASSSRPGIYEQYF. The gene calls are TRBV7-2 and TRBJ2-7; a weak D match, TRBD2 (5 bases). This CDR3 contains 14 residues. The germline V gene has CDR1 SGHTA and CDR2 FQGNSA. V was pared by 4 bases and J by 4 bases, with 14 bases between.

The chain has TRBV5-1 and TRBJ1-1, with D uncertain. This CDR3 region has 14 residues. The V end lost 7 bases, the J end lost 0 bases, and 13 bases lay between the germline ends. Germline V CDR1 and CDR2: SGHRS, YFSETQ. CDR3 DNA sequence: TGCGCCAGCCTCCTTCTTGTCATGAACACTGAAGCTTTCTTT. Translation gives CASLLLVMNTEAFF.

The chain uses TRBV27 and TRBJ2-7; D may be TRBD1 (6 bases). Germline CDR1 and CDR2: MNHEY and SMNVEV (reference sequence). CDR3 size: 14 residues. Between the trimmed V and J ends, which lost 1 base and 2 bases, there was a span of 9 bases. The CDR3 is CASSLLDRPYEQYF. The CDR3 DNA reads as TGTGCCAGCAGTTTATTGGACAGACCCTACGAGCAGTACTTC.

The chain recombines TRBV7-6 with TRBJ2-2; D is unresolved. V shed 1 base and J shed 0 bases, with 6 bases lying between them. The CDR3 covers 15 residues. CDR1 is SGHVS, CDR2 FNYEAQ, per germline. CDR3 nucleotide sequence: TGTGCCAGCAGCTTAGTATCTACGAACACCGGGGAGCTGTTTTTT. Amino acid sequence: CASSLVSTNTGELFF.

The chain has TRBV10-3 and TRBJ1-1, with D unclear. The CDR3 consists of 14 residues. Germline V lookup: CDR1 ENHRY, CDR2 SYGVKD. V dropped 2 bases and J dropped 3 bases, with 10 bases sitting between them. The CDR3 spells CAISEQERDTEAFF. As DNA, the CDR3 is TGTGCCATCAGTGAGCAGGAAAGGGACACTGAAGCTTTCTTT.

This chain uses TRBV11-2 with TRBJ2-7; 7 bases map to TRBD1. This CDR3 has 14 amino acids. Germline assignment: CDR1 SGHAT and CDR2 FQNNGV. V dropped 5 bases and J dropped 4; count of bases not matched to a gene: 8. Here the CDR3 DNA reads TGTGCCAGCAGCGTCTACAGGGGTTTGTACGAGCAGTACTTC. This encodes CASSVYRGLYEQYF.

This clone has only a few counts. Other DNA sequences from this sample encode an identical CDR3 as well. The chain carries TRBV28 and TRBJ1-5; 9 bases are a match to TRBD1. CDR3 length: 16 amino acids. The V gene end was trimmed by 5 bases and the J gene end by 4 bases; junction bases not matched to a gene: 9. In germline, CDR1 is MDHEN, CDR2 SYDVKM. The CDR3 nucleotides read TGTGCCAGCAGTCCCTCTTCCGGGACAGGGAATCAGCCCCAGCATTTT. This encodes CASSPSSGTGNQPQHF.

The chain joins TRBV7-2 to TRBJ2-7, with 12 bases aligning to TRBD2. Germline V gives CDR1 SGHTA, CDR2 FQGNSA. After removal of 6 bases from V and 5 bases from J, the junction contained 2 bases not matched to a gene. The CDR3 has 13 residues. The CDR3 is CASRRLAGDEQYF. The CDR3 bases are TGTGCCAGCAGACGACTAGCGGGAGACGAGCAGTACTTC.

CDR3 loop: CASSSETTGFSTDTQYF. CDR3 nucleotide sequence: TGTGCCAGCAGCTCGGAAACGACAGGGTTTAGCACAGATACGCAGTATTTT. This rearrangement joins TRBV7-3 to TRBJ2-3, with 7 nucleotides matching TRBD1. V lost 4 bases and J lost 0; bases outside the gene matches: 10. There are 17 residues in the CDR3. The germline gives CDR1 SGHTA, CDR2 FQGTGA.

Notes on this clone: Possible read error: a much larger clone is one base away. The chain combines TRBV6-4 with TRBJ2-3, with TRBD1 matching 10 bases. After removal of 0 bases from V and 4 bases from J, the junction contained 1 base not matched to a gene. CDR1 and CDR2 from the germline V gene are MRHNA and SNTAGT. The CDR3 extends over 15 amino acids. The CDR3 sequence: CASSDSTGGPDTQYF. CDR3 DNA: TGTGCCAGCAGTGACTCGACAGGGGGCCCAGATACGCAGTATTTT.

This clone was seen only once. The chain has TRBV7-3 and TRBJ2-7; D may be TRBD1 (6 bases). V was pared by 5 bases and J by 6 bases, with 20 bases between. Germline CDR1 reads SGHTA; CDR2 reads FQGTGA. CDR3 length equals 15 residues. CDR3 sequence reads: CASSPGTTEQGEQYF. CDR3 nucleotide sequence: TGTGCCAGCAGCCCCGGGACCACCGAACAGGGCGAGCAGTACTTC.

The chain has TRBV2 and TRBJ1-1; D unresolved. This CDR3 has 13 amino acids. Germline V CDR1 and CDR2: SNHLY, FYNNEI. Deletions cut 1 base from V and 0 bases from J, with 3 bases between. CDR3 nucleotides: TGTGCCAGCAGTGAAGGAGTGAACACTGAAGCTTTCTTT. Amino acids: CASSEGVNTEAFF. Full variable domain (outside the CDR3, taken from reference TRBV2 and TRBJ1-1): EPEVTQTPSHQVTQMGQEVILRCVPISNHLYFYWYRQILGQKVEFLVSFYNNEISEKSEIFDDQFSVERPDGSNFTLKIRSTKLEDSAMYFCASSEGVNTEAFFGQGTRLTVV.

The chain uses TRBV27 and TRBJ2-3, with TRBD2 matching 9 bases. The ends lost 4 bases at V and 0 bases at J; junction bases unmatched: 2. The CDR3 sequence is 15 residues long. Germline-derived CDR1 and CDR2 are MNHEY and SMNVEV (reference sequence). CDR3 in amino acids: CASSWTSVSTDTQYF. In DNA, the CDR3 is TGTGCCAGCAGTTGGACTAGCGTTAGCACAGATACGCAGTATTTT.

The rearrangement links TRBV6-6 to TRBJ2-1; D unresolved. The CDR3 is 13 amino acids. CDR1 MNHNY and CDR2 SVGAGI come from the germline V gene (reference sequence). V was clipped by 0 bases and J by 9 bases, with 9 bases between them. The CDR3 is CASSYSYNGEQFF. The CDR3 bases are TGTGCCAGCAGTTACTCTTATAATGGTGAGCAGTTCTTC.

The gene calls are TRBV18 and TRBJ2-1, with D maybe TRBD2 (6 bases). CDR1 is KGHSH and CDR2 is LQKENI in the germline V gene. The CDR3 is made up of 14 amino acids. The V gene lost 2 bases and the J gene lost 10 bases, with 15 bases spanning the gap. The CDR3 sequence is CASSPLGSRGEQFF. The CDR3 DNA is TGTGCCAGCTCACCATTAGGCAGCCGGGGGGAGCAGTTCTTC.

DNA of the CDR3: TGTGCCAGCAGCTTAGGAGGGACACTGAACACTGAAGCTTTCTTT. This codes for CASSLGGTLNTEAFF. The genes are TRBV11-2 and TRBJ1-1; tentative D call: TRBD1 (6 bases). The CDR3 contains 15 residues. Germline V gene data show CDR1 as SGHAT and CDR2 as FQNNGV. V lost 1 base to trimming and J lost 0 bases, with 9 bases between them.